The 7 T cell receptor beta chains below were found in one sample sequenced in a study of blood T cell repertoires in COVID-19. TCRdb's copy holds only in-frame clones and misses some; the assay was immunoSEQ multiplex PCR. This sample has more than 65,000 clones, with 75% to 90% found just once. Specimen: peripheral blood. Every receptor here comes from a man older than 75 with acute or convalescent COVID-19.

The chain employs TRBV11-2 and TRBJ2-3, with 8 positions matching TRBD2. Germline assignment: CDR1 SGHAT and CDR2 FQNNGV. CDR3 length: 16 residues. V trimming: 2 bases; J trimming: 4 bases; junction bases outside the gene matches: 8. The CDR3 protein is CASSLPLPGGADTQYF. In DNA form, the CDR3 reads TGTGCCAGCAGCTTACCCCTTCCGGGGGGGGCAGATACGCAGTATTTT.

V gene TRBV20-1 combines with J gene TRBJ2-5; 7 bases align to TRBD2. The V and J ends lost 3 bases and 4 bases, in that order; junction bases with no gene match: 2. The CDR3 has 12 amino acids. Germline-derived CDR1 and CDR2 are DFQATT and SNEGSKA (reference sequence). The CDR3 protein is CSASPGGETQYF. The CDR3 nucleotides read TGCAGTGCTAGTCCGGGGGGAGAGACCCAGTACTTC.

This clone has a handful of counts. The chain recombines TRBV11-2 with TRBJ2-5; TRBD1 agrees at 8 bases. The CDR3 spans 14 residues. With V trimmed by 3 bases and J by 5 bases, 5 bases remained unmatched. Per germline, CDR1 SGHAT and CDR2 FQNNGV. This CDR3 reads CASSFQGAQETQYF. DNA of the CDR3: TGTGCCAGCAGCTTCCAGGGGGCTCAGGAGACCCAGTACTTC.

The rearrangement links TRBV29-1 to TRBJ2-1; D not resolved. This CDR3 spans 10 amino acids. The germline CDR1 and CDR2 sequences are SQVTM and ANQGSEA. CDR3 sequence (DNA): TGCAGTACTAACCACAATGAGCAGTTCTTC. This codes for CSTNHNEQFF.

In DNA form, the CDR3 reads TGTGCCAGCAGCCCTATAGCGGGAGGGTCAGATACGCAGTATTTT. Translated, it gives CASSPIAGGSDTQYF. The V gene is TRBV6-6, the J gene TRBJ2-3; TRBD2 agrees at 11 bases. The trim removed 6 bases at V and 4 bases at J, leaving 6 bases unmatched. Per germline, CDR1 MNHNY and CDR2 SVGAGI (reference sequence). The length of the CDR3 is 15 residues.

V gene TRBV6-2 or TRBV6-3 combines with J gene TRBJ2-1; the match to TRBD2 covers 11 bases. The CDR3 has 16 amino acids. The V segment lost 6 bases and the J segment 10 bases; nucleotides outside the gene matches: 14. CDR1 MNHEY and CDR2 SVGEGT come from the germline V gene. CDR3 nucleotide sequence: TGTGCCAGCAGCTTAACTAGCGGGAGAATGGGGTGGGAGCAGTTCTTC. Protein: CASSLTSGRMGWEQFF.

V gene TRBV6-1 combines with J gene TRBJ2-7, with D possibly being TRBD1 (6 bases). The V gene lost 5 bases and the J gene lost 4 bases, with 15 bases spanning the gap. This CDR3 is 14 amino acids long. Germline V gene data show CDR1 as MNHNS and CDR2 as SASEGT. CDR3 amino acids: CASSSQGKQYEQYF. In DNA form, the CDR3 reads TGTGCCAGCAGTAGCCAGGGGAAGCAGTACGAGCAGTACTTC.